This entry describes one T cell receptor beta chain. Its cognate antigen has yet to be identified. No base quality values were provided; no much bigger clone lies one nucleotide off. V is pared back by 4 bases and J by 2 bases, with 12 bases lying between the germline termini. CDR1 and CDR2 are drawn from the germline V gene (reference sequence): LNHDA, SQIVND. Including cysteine and phenylalanine, the CDR3 has 14 amino acids. Just CDR3 DNA is preserved here, 42 bases in frame from base 1. This entry is derived from a study of vaccination effects on CD4 cells after COVID-19 (dated by TCRdb to the early 2020s). Broadly, across the study: Two doses of either the BNT162b2 or the mRNA-1273 mRNA SARS-CoV-2 vaccine were administered to participants. Pre-vaccine samples from a couple of convalescent patients were drawn 16 days and one week before the first dose, 142 and 148 days after COVID-19 diagnosis. SARS-CoV-2 spike-specific CD4+ TCR repertoires from before and after mRNA vaccination were compared in COVID-19 convalescent patients and in infection-naive vaccine recipients. A total of 10 COVID-19 convalescent patients and a handful of SARS-CoV-2-naive healthy vaccine recipients were included in the full study. In the study, cultures from other donors were sequenced using the Oncomine TCR Beta short-read assay on an Illumina iSeq 100. Findings and caveats that apply to the study as a whole: Marked clonal contraction was observed in both infection-induced and vaccine-induced clones at late post-vaccination timepoints, consistent with waning T cell responses. Among convalescent patients, the spike-reactive repertoire after vaccination was made up mainly of new vaccine-induced clones that were largely distinct from the clones induced by infection. Limitations of the study were the small number of convalescent patients and the absence of early post-infection timepoints.

Library preparation used the immunoSEQ multiplex PCR assay. TCR beta CDR3 sequencing was performed on DNA from the cultured, isolated CD4+ T cells. On the authors' methods: Non-productive TCR sequences were removed, reads were trimmed to the CDR3 region, and CDR3s of at least 7 amino acids were retained. Antigen-specific clonotypes were identified with the MANAFEST web app by comparing expansion in peptide wells against reference cultures. For clones to be considered positive, expansion at FDR<0.05 versus reference and all other wells, an odds ratio above 5, and a frequency above 0.1% in two replicate wells were required. Cross-reactive clonotypes were defined as significantly expanded in SARS-CoV-2 spike wells and in at least one common cold coronavirus spike condition. Levenshtein distance calculated with the stringdist R package was used to assess CDR3 similarity, and unrooted trees were constructed with ape in R 3.6.1. What TCRdb holds here is the immuneACCESS table cut down to in-frame rearrangements. Part of the clones is not present; checked against another copy, under half of the missing clones reflect an unresolved V gene, and the others are unexplained. The D gene and trimming were derived from the DNA, and the V and J assignments and clone size from that table. The sample has roughly 23,000 clones on record, around 77% of them singletons. The ten largest clones capture 16% of the sample.

The ViraFEST assay stimulated PBMC with viral peptide pools and then used TCR sequencing to identify antigen-specific CD4+ T cell clonotypes by expansion. After around ten days of culture, CD4+ T cells were isolated with the EasySep CD4+ T cell isolation kit. PCR-confirmed SARS-CoV-2 infection had occurred in convalescent patients between March and December 2020, before the Alpha, Beta and Delta variants emerged in the United States. Each well held around 1.9 million PBMC cultured in IMDM containing around 5.1% human AB serum, roughly 9.6 IU/ml IL-2 and gentamicin, along with approximately 10 ug/ml peptides. Half of the culture medium was replaced with fresh IL-2-containing medium on days 3 and 7. Unless noted otherwise, every peptide stimulation condition was grown in triplicate wells. PBMC were separated from whole blood using Ficoll-Paque Plus gradient centrifugation and were then either cryopreserved at -140C or used fresh. The overlapping peptide pools covered the spike proteins of SARS-CoV-2 and of the common cold coronaviruses HCoV-NL63, HCoV-OC43 and HCoV-229E. The QIAamp micro DNA kit was used to extract genomic DNA from the cultured CD4+ T cells.

Sequences were derived from CD4+ T cells from PBMCs cultured with SARS-CoV-2 spike peptides, sampled before COVID-19 vaccination. In the paper's terms, the cell subset or site label means: SARS-CoV-2 spike overlapping peptide pool stimulation. The chain uses TRBV19 and TRBJ2-7; D gene: possibly TRBD1, on 6 matching bases. The clonotype comes from a human donor who had a prior SARS-CoV-2 infection. The DNA sequence follows: TGTGCCAGTAGTAATGGGCAGGGGCCCTACGAGCAGTACTTC. It translates as CASSNGQGPYEQYF.